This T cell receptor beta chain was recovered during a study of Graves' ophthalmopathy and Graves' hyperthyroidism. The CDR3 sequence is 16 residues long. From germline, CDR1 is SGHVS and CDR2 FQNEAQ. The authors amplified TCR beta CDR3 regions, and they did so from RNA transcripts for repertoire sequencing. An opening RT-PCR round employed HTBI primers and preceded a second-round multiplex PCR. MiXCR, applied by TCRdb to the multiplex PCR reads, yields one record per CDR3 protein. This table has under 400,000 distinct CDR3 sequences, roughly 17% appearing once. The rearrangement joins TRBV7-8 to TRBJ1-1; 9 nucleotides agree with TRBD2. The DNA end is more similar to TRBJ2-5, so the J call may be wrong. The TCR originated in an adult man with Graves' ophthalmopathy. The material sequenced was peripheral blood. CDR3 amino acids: CASSLAVWREGETQYF. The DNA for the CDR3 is TGTGCCAGCAGCTTAGCTGTGTGGCGGGAGGGAGAGACCCAGTACTTC.